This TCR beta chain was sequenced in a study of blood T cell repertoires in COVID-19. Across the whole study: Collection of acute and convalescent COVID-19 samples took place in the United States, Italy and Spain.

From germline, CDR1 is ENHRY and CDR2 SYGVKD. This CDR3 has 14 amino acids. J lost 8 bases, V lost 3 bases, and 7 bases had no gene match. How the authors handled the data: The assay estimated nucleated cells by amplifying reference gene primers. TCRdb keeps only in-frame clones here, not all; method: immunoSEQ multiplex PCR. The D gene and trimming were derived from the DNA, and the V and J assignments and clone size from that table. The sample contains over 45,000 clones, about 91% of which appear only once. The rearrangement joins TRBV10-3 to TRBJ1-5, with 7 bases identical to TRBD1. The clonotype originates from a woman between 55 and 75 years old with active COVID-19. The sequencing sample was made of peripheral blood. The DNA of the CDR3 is TGTGCCATCAGTGACGGAGGGGGCCCAGAGCCCCAGCATTTT. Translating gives CAISDGGGPEPQHF.